This T cell receptor (beta chain) was observed in a study of T cells in Graves' hyperthyroidism and ophthalmopathy. Study-level findings and limits: Blood also contained most expanded thyroid clonotypes above 0.001.

Regions amplified from RNA transcripts were the TCR beta CDR3 regions. First-round RT-PCR with HTBI primers amplified the TCR CDR3 region. TCRdb fed the multiplex PCR reads into MiXCR, producing one record per CDR3 protein. Found here are about 640,000 distinct CDR3 sequences, about 20% of them singletons; the top ten hold more than 30%. Losses at the gene ends were 6 bases for V and 5 bases for J; bases not matched to a gene: 13. The CDR3 runs 16 residues. In germline, CDR1 is DFQATT, CDR2 SNEGSKA (reference sequence). Worth noting for this clonotype: Its specificity is unknown.

The cohort's ophthalmopathy patients, a group with duration under 3 months, had a Clinical Activity Score of at least 3 and a NOSPECS grade of at least 4. Criteria for exclusion of patients were uncontrolled infection, other autoimmune disease, pregnancy or lactation. Cells are PBMCs isolated from about 10 ml of fresh blood. What was sequenced was blood. The chain is built from TRBV20-1 and TRBJ2-2; TRBD2 matches 9 bases. The TCR was taken from a man aged 25-45 years with Graves' ophthalmopathy. The CDR3 DNA reads as TGCAGTGCCTCCGTTATAGCGGGAGTAGGGACCGGGGAGCTGTTTTTT. Translation: CSASVIAGVGTGELFF.